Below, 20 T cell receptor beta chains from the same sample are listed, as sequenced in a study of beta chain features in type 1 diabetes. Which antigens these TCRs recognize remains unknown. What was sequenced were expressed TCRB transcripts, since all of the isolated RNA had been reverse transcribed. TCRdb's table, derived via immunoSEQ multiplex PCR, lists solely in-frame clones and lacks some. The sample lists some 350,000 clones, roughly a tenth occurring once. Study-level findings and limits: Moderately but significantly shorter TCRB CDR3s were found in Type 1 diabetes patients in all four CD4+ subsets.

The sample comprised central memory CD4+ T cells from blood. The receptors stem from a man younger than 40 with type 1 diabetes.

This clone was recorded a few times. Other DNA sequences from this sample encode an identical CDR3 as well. The CDR3 sequence is CASSRTGGNEQFF. CDR3 DNA sequence: TGTGCCAGCAGCCGCACAGGGGGCAATGAGCAGTTCTTC. The chain is built from TRBV11-3 and TRBJ2-1; 8 nucleotides match TRBD1. The CDR3 is made up of 13 amino acids. Germline CDR1 and CDR2: SGHNT and YENEEA. The J segment lost 6 bases and the V segment lost 5 bases, leaving 3 bases of the junction unmatched. Drawing the rest from reference TRBV11-3 and TRBJ2-1, the complete variable domain is EAGVVQSPRYKIIEKKQPVAFWCNPISGHNTLYWYLQNLGQGPELLIRYENEEAVDDSQLPKDRFSAERLKGVDSTLKIQPAELGDSAVYLCASSRTGGNEQFFGPGTRLTVL.

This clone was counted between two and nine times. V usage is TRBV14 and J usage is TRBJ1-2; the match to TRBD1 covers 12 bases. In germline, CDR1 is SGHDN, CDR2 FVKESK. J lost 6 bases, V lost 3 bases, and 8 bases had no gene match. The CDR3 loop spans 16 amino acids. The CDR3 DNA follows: TGTGCCAGCAGCCACAGGGACAGGGGGCGATATAATGGCTACACCTTC. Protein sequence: CASSHRDRGRYNGYTF. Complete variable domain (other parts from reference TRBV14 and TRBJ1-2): EAGVTQFPSHSVIEKGQTVTLRCDPISGHDNLYWYRRVMGKEIKFLLHFVKESKQDESGMPNNRFLAERTGGTYSTLKVQPAELEDSGVYFCASSHRDRGRYNGYTFGSGTRLTVV.

CDR3 in amino acids: CASSLVTGESYEQYF. CDR3 in DNA: TGTGCCAGCAGCTTAGTCACAGGGGAGTCCTACGAGCAGTACTTC. The rearrangement uses TRBV7-8 and TRBJ2-7; TRBD1 matches 7 bases. There are 15 residues in the CDR3. V shed 1 base, J shed 1 base, and the junction held 4 bases outside the gene matches. Germline CDR1 SGHVS, CDR2 FQNEAQ.

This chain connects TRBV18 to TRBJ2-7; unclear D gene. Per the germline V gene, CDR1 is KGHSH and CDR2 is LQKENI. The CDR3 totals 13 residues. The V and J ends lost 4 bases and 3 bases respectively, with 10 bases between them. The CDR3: CASSRSDGYEQYF. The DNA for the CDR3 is TGTGCCAGCTCACGTTCGGACGGCTACGAGCAGTACTTC. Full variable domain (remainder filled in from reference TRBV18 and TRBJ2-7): NAGVMQNPRHLVRRRGQEARLRCSPMKGHSHVYWYRQLPEEGLKFMVYLQKENIIDESGMPKERFSAEFPKEGPSILRIQQVVRGDSAAYFCASSRSDGYEQYFGPGTRLTVT.

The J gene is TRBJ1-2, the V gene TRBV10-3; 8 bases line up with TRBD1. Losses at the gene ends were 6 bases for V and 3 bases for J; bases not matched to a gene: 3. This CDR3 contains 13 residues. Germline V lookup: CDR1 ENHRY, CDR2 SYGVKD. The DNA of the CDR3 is TGTGCCATCAGCGCGGACAGGGACTATGGCTACACCTTC. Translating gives CAISADRDYGYTF.

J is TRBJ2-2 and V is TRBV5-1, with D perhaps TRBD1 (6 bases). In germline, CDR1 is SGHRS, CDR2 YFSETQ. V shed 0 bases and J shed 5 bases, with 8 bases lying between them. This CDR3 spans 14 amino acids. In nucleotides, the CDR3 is TGCGCCAGCAGCTTGGCTACAGGGACCGGGGAGCTGTTTTTT. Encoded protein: CASSLATGTGELFF.

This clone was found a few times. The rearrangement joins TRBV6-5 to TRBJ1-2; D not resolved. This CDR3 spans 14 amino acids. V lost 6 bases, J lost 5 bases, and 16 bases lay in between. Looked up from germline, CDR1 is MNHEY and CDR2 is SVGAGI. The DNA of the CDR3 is TGTGCCAGCAGCTACCATCTTGGGGATTATGGCTACACCTTC. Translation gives CASSYHLGDYGYTF.

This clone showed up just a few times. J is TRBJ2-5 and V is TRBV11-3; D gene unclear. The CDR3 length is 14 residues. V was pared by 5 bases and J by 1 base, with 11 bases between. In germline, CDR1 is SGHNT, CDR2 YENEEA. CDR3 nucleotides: TGTGCCAGCAGCCCGCAAGGATCCCAAGAGACCCAGTACTTC. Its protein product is CASSPQGSQETQYF.

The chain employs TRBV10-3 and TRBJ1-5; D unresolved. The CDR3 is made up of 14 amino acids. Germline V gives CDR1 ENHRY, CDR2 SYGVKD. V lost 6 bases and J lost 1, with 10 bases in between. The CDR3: CAISERMSNQPQHF. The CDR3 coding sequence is TGTGCCATCAGCGAGAGAATGAGCAATCAGCCCCAGCATTTT.

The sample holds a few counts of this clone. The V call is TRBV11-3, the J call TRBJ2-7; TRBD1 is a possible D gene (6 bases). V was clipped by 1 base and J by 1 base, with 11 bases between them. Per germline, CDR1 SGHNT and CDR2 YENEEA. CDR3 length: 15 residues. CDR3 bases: TGTGCCAGCAGCTTAGTGGGGGCAGGATCCTACGAGCAGTACTTC. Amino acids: CASSLVGAGSYEQYF.

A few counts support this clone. Here the CDR3 reads CASSQSSPVRTDTQYF. The CDR3 DNA reads TGTGCCAGCAGCCAATCTTCTCCGGTCCGCACAGATACGCAGTATTTT. This rearrangement joins TRBV14 to TRBJ2-3, with unresolved D. The CDR3 runs to 16 residues. Germline V gene sequence: CDR1 SGHDN, CDR2 FVKESK. Trimming removed 2 bases at V and 1 base at J, with 13 bases between.

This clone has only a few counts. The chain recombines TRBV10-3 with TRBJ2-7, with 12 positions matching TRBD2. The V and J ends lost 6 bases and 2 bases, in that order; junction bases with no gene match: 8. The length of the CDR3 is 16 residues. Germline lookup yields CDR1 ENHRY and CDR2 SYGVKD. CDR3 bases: TGTGCCATCAGATCCGGGACTAGCGGGCGCCCCTACGAGCAGTACTTC. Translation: CAIRSGTSGRPYEQYF.

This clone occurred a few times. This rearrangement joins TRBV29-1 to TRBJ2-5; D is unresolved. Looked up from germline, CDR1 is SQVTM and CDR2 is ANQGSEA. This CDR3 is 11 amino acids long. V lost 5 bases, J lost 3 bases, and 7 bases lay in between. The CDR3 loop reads CSVMAEETQYF. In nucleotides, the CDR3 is TGCAGCGTTATGGCAGAAGAGACCCAGTACTTC.

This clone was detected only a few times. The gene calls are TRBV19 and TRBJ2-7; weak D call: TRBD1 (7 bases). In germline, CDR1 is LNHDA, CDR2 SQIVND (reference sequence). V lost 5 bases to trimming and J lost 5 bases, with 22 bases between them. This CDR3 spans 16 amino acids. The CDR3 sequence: CASSSQGGLLRNEQYF. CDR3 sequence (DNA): TGTGCCAGTAGTTCTCAGGGGGGATTATTACGTAACGAGCAGTACTTC.

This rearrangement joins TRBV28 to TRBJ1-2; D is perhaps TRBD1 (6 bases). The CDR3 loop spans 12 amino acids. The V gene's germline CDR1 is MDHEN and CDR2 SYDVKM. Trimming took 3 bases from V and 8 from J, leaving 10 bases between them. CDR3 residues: CASSFSGDGYTF. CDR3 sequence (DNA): TGTGCCAGCAGTTTCTCAGGGGACGGCTACACCTTC.

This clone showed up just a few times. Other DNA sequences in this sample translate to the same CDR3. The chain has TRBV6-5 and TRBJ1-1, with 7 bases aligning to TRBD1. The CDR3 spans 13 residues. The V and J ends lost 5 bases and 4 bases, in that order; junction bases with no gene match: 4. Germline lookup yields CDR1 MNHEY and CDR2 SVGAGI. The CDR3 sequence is CASSATGFTEAFF. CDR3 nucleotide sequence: TGTGCCAGCAGTGCGACAGGGTTCACTGAAGCTTTCTTT.

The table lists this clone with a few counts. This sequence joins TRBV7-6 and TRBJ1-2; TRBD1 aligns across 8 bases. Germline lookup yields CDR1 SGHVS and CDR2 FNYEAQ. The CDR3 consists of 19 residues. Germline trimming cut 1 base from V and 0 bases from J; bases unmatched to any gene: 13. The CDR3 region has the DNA TGTGCCAGCAGCTTAGGGCGAAAGACAGGGGAGATTCCTAACTATGGCTACACCTTC. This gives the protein CASSLGRKTGEIPNYGYTF.

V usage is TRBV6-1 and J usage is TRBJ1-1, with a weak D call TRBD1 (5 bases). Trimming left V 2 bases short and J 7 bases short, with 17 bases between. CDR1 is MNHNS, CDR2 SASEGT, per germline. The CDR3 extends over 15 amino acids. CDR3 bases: TGTGCCAGCAGTGAATTTGCACAGGCGCCTAGTGAAGCTTTCTTT. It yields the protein CASSEFAQAPSEAFF.

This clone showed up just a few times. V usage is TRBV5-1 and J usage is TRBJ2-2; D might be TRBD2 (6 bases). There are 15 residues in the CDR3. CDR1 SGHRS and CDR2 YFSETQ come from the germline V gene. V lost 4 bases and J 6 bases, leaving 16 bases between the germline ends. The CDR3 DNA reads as TGCGCCAGCAGCCTAGGGACTTACGGGGCCGGGGAGCTGTTTTTT. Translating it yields CASSLGTYGAGELFF.

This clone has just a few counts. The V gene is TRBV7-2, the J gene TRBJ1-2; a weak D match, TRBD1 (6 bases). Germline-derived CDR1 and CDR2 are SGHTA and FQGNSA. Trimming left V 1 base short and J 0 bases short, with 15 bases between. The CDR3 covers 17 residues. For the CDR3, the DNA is TGTGCCAGCAGCTTAGATAGAGGGACAAGAGCTAACTATGGCTACACCTTC. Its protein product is CASSLDRGTRANYGYTF.